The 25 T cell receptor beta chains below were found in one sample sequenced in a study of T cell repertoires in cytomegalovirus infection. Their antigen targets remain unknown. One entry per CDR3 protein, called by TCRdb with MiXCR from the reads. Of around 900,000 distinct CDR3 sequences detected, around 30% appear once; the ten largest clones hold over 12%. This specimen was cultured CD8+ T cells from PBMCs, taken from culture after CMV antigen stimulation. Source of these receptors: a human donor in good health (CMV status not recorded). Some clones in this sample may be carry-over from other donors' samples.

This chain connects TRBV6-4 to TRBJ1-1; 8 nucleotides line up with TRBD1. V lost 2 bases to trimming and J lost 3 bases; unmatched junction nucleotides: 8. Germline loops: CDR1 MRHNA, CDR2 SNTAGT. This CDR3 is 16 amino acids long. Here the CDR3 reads CASSDKWTGQYTEAFF. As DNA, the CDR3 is TGTGCCAGCAGTGACAAGTGGACAGGGCAATACACTGAAGCTTTCTTT.

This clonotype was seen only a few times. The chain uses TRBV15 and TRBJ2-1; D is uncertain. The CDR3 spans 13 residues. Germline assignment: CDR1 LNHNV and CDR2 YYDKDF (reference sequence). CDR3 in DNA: TGTGCAACCGAGTCAACTCCGTACAATGAGCAGTTCTTC. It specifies CATESTPYNEQFF.

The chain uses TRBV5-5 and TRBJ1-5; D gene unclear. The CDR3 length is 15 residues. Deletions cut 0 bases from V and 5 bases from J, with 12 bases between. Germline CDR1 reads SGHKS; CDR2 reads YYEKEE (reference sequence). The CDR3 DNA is TGTGCCAGCAGCTTGGCGGAATCAAAGTATCAGCCCCAGCATTTT. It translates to CASSLAESKYQPQHF.

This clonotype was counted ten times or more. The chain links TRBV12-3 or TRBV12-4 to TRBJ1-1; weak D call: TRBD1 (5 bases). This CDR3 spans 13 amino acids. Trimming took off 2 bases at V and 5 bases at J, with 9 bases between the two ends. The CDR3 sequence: CASSLQGVTEAFF. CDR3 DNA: TGTGCCAGCAGTTTACAGGGAGTGACTGAAGCTTTCTTT.

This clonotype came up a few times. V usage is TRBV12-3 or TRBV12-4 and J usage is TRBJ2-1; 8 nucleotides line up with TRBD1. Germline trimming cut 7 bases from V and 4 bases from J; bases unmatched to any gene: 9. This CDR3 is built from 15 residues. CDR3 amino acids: CASKIRGQGYNEQFF. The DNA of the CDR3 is TGTGCCAGCAAAATCAGGGGGCAGGGTTACAATGAGCAGTTCTTC.

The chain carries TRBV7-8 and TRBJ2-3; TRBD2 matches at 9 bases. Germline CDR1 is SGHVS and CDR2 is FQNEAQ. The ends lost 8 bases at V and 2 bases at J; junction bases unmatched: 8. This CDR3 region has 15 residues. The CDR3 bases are TGTGCCAGCGGGGCAAGCGGGGGGTTCACAGATACGCAGTATTTT. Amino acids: CASGASGGFTDTQYF.

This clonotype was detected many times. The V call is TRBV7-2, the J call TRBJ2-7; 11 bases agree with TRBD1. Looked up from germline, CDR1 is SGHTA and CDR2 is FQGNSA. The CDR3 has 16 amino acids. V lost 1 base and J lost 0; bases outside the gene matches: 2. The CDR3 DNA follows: TGTGCCAGCAGCTTAGGAGGACAGGGGGCCTCCTACGAGCAGTACTTC. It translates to CASSLGGQGASYEQYF.

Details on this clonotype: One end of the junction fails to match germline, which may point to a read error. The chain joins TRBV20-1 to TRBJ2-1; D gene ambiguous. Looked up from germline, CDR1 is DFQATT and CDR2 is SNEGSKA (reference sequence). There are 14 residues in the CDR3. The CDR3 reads CSARDRNSHNEQFF. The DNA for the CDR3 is TGCAGTGCTAGAGACCGGAACTCCCACAATGAGCAGTTCTTC.

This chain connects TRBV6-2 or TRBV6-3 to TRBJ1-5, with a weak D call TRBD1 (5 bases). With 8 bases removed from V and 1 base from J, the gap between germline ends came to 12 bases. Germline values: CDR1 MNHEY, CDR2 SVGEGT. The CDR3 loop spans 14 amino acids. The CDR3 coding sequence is TGTGCCAGCGAGGGAGGGGCGAGCAATCAGCCCCAGCATTTT. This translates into CASEGGASNQPQHF.

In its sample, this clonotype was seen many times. The CDR3 loop reads CASSLGKRSYEQYV. The CDR3 bases are TGTGCCAGCAGCTTAGGGAAGCGCTCCTACGAGCAGTACGTC. The chain joins TRBV7-2 to TRBJ2-7; D gene ambiguous. V lost 1 base, J lost 0 bases, and 7 bases lay in between. This CDR3 contains 14 residues. Germline CDR1 SGHTA, CDR2 FQGNSA.

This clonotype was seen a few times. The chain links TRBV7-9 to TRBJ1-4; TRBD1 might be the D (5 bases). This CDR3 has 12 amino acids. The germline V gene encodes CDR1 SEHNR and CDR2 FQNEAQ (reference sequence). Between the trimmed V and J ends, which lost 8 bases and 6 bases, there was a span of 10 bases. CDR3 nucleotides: TGTGCCAGCGATGGGGCAGATGAAAAACTGTTTTTT. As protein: CASDGADEKLFF.

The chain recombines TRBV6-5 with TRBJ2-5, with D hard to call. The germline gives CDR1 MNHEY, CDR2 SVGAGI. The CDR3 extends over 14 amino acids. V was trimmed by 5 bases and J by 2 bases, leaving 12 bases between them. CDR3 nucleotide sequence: TGTGCCAGCAGTCTTCACATCCCACAAGAGACCCAGTACTTC. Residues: CASSLHIPQETQYF.

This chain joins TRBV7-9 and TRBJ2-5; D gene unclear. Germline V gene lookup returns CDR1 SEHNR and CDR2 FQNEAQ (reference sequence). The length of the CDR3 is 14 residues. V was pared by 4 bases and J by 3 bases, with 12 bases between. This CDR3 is CASSSFTGKETQYF. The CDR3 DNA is TGTGCCAGCAGCTCCTTTACTGGTAAAGAGACCCAGTACTTC.

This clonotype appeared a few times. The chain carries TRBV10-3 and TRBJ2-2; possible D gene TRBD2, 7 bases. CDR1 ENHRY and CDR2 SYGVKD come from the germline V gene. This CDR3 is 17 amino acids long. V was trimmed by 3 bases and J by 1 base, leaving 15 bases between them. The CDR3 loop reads CAISDFEGGLNTGELFF. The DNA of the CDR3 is TGTGCCATCAGTGATTTTGAGGGGGGGTTGAACACCGGGGAGCTGTTTTTT.

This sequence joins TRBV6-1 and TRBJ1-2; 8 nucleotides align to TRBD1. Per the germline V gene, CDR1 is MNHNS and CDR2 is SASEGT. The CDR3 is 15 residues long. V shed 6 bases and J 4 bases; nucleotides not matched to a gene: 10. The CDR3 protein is CASSRSGQEGYGYTF. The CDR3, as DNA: TGTGCCAGCAGCAGGTCGGGACAGGAAGGCTATGGCTACACCTTC.

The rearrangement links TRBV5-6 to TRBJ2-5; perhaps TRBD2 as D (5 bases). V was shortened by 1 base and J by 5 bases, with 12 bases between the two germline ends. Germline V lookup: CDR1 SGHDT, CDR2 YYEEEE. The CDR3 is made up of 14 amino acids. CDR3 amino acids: CASSLNERWETQYF. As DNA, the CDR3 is TGTGCCAGCAGCTTGAACGAGCGGTGGGAGACCCAGTACTTC.

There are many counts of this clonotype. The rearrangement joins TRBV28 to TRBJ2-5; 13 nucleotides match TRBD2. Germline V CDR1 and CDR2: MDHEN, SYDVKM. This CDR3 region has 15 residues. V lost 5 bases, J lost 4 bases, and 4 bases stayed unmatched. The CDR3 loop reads CASSLGLAGAETQYF. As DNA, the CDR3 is TGTGCCAGCAGTCTTGGACTAGCGGGGGCAGAGACCCAGTACTTC.

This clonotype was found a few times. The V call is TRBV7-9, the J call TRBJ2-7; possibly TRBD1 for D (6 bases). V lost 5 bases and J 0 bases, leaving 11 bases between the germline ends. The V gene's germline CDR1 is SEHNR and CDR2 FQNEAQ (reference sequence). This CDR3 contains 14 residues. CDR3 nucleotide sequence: TGTGCCAGCAGCGTCCGGGACAACTCCTACGAGCAGTACTTC. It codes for CASSVRDNSYEQYF.

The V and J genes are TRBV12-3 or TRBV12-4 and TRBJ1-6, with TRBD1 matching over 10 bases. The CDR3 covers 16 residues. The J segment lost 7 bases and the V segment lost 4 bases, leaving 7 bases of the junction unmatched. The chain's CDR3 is CASSSFWDRGNSPLHF. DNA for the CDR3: TGTGCCAGCAGTTCCTTCTGGGACAGGGGAAATTCACCCCTCCACTTT.

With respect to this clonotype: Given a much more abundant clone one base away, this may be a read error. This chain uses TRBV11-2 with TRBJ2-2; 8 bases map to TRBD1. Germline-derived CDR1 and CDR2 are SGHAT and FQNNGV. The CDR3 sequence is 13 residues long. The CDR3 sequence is CASGDRNTGKLFF. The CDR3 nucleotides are TGTGCCAGCGGGGACAGGAACACCGGGAAGCTGTTTTTT.

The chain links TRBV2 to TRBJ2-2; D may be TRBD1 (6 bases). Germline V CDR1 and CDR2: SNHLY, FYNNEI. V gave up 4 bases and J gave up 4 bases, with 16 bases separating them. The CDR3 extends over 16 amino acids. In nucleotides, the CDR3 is TGTGCCAGCAGTGCAGCACCGGGACAACCCACCGGGGAGCTGTTTTTT. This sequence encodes CASSAAPGQPTGELFF.

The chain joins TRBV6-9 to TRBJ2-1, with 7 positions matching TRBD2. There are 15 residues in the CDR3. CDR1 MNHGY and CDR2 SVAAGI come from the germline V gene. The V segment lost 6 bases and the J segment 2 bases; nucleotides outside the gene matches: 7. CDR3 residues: CASSSWEGTYNEQFF. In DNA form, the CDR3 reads TGTGCCAGCAGCTCCTGGGAGGGAACCTACAATGAGCAGTTCTTC.

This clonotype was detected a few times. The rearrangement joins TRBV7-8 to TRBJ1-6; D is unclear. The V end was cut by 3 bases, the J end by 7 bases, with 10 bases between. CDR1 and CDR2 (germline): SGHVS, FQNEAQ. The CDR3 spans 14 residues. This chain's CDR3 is CASSFDGPNSPLHF. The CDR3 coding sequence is TGTGCCAGCAGCTTCGACGGGCCGAATTCACCCCTCCACTTT.

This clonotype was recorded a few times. The CDR3 region is CASGLTLHYEQYF. The CDR3, as DNA: TGTGCCAGCGGGCTGACTCTCCACTACGAGCAGTACTTC. The genes are TRBV6-2 or TRBV6-3 and TRBJ2-7; D remains unclear. Trimming stripped 8 bases from V and 3 bases from J, with 14 bases between. Germline CDR1 reads MNHEY; CDR2 reads SVGEGT. This CDR3 spans 13 amino acids.

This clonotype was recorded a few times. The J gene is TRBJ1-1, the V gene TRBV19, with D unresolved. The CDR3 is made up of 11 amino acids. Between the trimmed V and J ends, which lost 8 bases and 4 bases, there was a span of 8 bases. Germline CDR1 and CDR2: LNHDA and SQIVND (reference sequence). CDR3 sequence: CASGVSTEAFF. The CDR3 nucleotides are TGTGCCAGTGGGGTTAGCACTGAAGCTTTCTTT.